The 21 T cell receptor beta chains below all came from one sample that was sequenced in a study of T cell responses to AZD1222 COVID-19 vaccine. Here immunoSEQ multiplex PCR was the method, and the copy in TCRdb shows in-frame clones only, minus some. The top ten hold about 13% of the sample, which has more than 70,000 clones, about 88% seen once. The material sequenced was peripheral blood, taken on day 0 of AZD1222 vaccination. The receptor source for this set is an adult in good health.

The chain couples TRBV24-1 to TRBJ2-2; D unclear. V was clipped by 11 bases and J by 2 bases, with 11 bases between them. The CDR3 length is 13 residues. From germline, CDR1 is KGHDR and CDR2 SFDVKD. CDR3 bases: TGTGCCATAATGGACGGAAACACCGGGGAGCTGTTTTTT. Its translation: CAIMDGNTGELFF.

The V gene is TRBV7-8, the J gene TRBJ2-1, with 7 bases that match TRBD2. The CDR3 loop spans 15 amino acids. Germline V lookup: CDR1 SGHVS, CDR2 FQNEAQ. The V gene end was trimmed by 9 bases and the J gene end by 1 base; junction bases not matched to a gene: 9. Here the CDR3 reads CASRDIGRSYNEQFF. As DNA, the CDR3 is TGTGCCAGTAGGGATATCGGGAGGTCCTACAATGAGCAGTTCTTC.

The genes are TRBV2 and TRBJ2-3; D unresolved. Germline CDR1 is SNHLY and CDR2 is FYNNEI. The CDR3 is made up of 12 amino acids. The V gene lost 6 bases and the J gene lost 0 bases, with 4 bases spanning the gap. The CDR3 nucleotides are TGTGCCAGCAGCTCTAGCACAGATACGCAGTATTTT. Translated: CASSSSTDTQYF.

The V and J genes are TRBV7-2 and TRBJ1-1, with 8 bases lining up with TRBD1. CDR3 size: 15 residues. V lost 4 bases and J lost 6; bases outside the gene matches: 10. Germline CDR1 is SGHTA and CDR2 is FQGNSA. The CDR3 DNA reads TGTGCCAGCAGCTACGTCACAGGGGGTCGGGCTGAAGCTTTCTTT. Translating it yields CASSYVTGGRAEAFF.

The chain recombines TRBV4-2 with TRBJ1-5; D gene unclear. The CDR3 runs to 16 residues. Trimming took off 1 base at V and 4 bases at J, with 14 bases between the two ends. CDR1 is LGHNA and CDR2 is YNFKEQ in the germline V gene. CDR3 residues: CASSQGRSRSNQPQHF. CDR3 nucleotide sequence: TGTGCCAGCAGCCAAGGCCGCTCAAGGTCGAATCAGCCCCAGCATTTT.

The V gene is TRBV7-8, the J gene TRBJ1-2; 7 positions match TRBD1. CDR1 and CDR2 (germline): SGHVS, FQNEAQ. The CDR3 consists of 15 residues. V lost 3 bases, J lost 1 base, and 5 bases stayed unmatched. CDR3 nucleotide sequence: TGTGCCAGCAGCTTCCGAGACAGGGTTAACTATGGCTACACCTTC. Translation: CASSFRDRVNYGYTF.

The gene calls are TRBV7-8 and TRBJ1-3; maybe TRBD1 (6 bases). The germline gives CDR1 SGHVS, CDR2 FQNEAQ. The CDR3 runs to 15 residues. Trimming removed 1 base from V and 1 base from J, with 8 bases in between. CDR3 in amino acids: CASSLDRASGNTIYF. Written as DNA, the CDR3 is TGTGCCAGCAGCTTAGACAGGGCGTCTGGAAACACCATATATTTT. Looking up the rest from reference TRBV7-8 and TRBJ1-3 gives the full variable domain: GAGVSQSPRYKVAKRGQDVALRCDPISGHVSLFWYQQALGQGPEFLTYFQNEAQLDKSGLPSDRFFAERPEGSVSTLKIQRTQQEDSAVYLCASSLDRASGNTIYFGEGSWLTVV.

J is TRBJ1-2 and V is TRBV3-1 (or the pseudogene TRBV3-2); 8 positions match TRBD1. The V gene's germline CDR1 is LGHDT and CDR2 YNNKEL (reference sequence). The V gene end was trimmed by 4 bases and the J gene end by 8 bases; junction bases not matched to a gene: 6. CDR3 length: 13 amino acids. The CDR3 here is CASSPGTGYGYTF. The CDR3 DNA reads as TGTGCCAGCAGCCCTGGGACAGGATACGGCTACACCTTC.

The chain recombines TRBV5-6 with TRBJ1-3; a possible D gene is TRBD1 (6 bases). Germline V lookup: CDR1 SGHDT, CDR2 YYEEEE. The CDR3 is 16 residues long. Trimming took 0 bases from V and 4 from J, leaving 14 bases between them. This chain's CDR3 is CASSLEGDGTGNTIYF. As DNA, the CDR3 is TGTGCCAGCAGCTTGGAGGGGGATGGGACAGGAAACACCATATATTTT.

The chain couples TRBV4-3 to TRBJ2-1, with D perhaps assigned TRBD1 or TRBD2 (5 bases each). Germline lookup yields CDR1 LGHNA and CDR2 YSLEER. Trimming took off 1 base at V and 8 bases at J, with 15 bases between the two ends. The CDR3 contains 15 residues. CDR3 nucleotides: TGCGCCAGCAGCCAAGTGGGGACCCTTGGGGATGAGCAGTTCTTC. It specifies CASSQVGTLGDEQFF.

The chain couples TRBV5-1 to TRBJ2-7; D not certain. With 4 bases removed from V and 3 bases from J, the gap between germline ends came to 8 bases. CDR1 is SGHRS and CDR2 is YFSETQ in the germline V gene. The CDR3 has 12 amino acids. The DNA for the CDR3 is TGCGCCAGCAGCGTTCCGAACTACGAGCAGTACTTC. It yields the protein CASSVPNYEQYF.

The J gene is TRBJ1-5, the V gene TRBV5-1; weak D call: TRBD1 (6 bases). The CDR3 contains 15 residues. V was cut by 0 bases and J by 8 bases, with 15 bases left in between. Germline CDR1 reads SGHRS; CDR2 reads YFSETQ. CDR3 in DNA: TGCGCCAGCAGCTTGGAGGCAGGGGTGGTTAAGCCCCAGCATTTT. As protein: CASSLEAGVVKPQHF.

The chain recombines TRBV29-1 with TRBJ2-2; a possible D gene is TRBD2 (7 bases). Between the trimmed V and J ends, which lost 6 bases and 6 bases, there was a span of 20 bases. This CDR3 region has 15 residues. Germline V CDR1 and CDR2: SQVTM, ANQGSEA. The CDR3 DNA reads TGCAGCGTCGGGAATACAGGGAGCGGGGCCGGGGAGCTGTTTTTT. Amino acid sequence: CSVGNTGSGAGELFF.

V is TRBV7-8 and J is TRBJ2-2; no clear D gene. V lost 5 bases and J lost 8, with 12 bases in between. Per germline, CDR1 SGHVS and CDR2 FQNEAQ. The CDR3 covers 13 residues. The CDR3 nucleotides read TGTGCCAGCAGCCCCCAAGTCGGTGGGGAGCTGTTTTTT. As protein: CASSPQVGGELFF. Supplemented by reference TRBV7-8 and TRBJ2-2, the full variable domain reads GAGVSQSPRYKVAKRGQDVALRCDPISGHVSLFWYQQALGQGPEFLTYFQNEAQLDKSGLPSDRFFAERPEGSVSTLKIQRTQQEDSAVYLCASSPQVGGELFFGEGSRLTVL.

The rearrangement links TRBV5-1 to TRBJ1-2; 11 bases line up with TRBD1. Looked up from germline, CDR1 is SGHRS and CDR2 is YFSETQ. The CDR3 has 16 amino acids. V shed 2 bases, J shed 4 bases, and the junction held 7 bases outside the gene matches. CDR3: CASSFQTGTGGYGYTF. In DNA, the CDR3 is TGCGCCAGCAGCTTTCAAACCGGGACAGGGGGCTATGGCTACACCTTC.

In this sample, this clone turned up a few times. This sequence joins TRBV6-5 and TRBJ2-5, with D perhaps matching TRBD2 (6 bases). The V end was cut by 6 bases, the J end by 12 bases, with 17 bases between. This CDR3 has 12 residues. Germline CDR1 and CDR2: MNHEY and SVGAGI. The CDR3 here is CASSPSTGLKYF. The DNA for the CDR3 is TGTGCCAGCAGCCCCTCTACGGGACTGAAGTACTTC.

The CDR3 bases are TGTGCCAGCAGCCAAGGGGTCGGGGGCGCGAAGACCCAGTACTTC. This gives the protein CASSQGVGGAKTQYF. The chain joins TRBV3-1 (or the pseudogene TRBV3-2) to TRBJ2-5; either TRBD1 or TRBD2 may supply D (6 bases each). The CDR3 totals 15 residues. V was pared by 1 base and J by 6 bases, with 15 bases between. Germline values: CDR1 LGHDT, CDR2 YNNKEL (reference sequence).

In nucleotides, the CDR3 is TGTGCCAGCAGCTTGGGATCGGCAGTCAACACTGAAGCTTTCTTT. It codes for CASSLGSAVNTEAFF. The chain employs TRBV5-4 and TRBJ1-1, with D unresolved. The CDR3 is 15 amino acids. Germline assignment: CDR1 SGHNT and CDR2 YYREEE (reference sequence). V lost 0 bases and J lost 2, with 11 bases in between. Based on the CDR3 plus reference TRBV5-4 and TRBJ1-1, the full variable domain is ETGVTQSPTHLIKTRGQQVTLRCSSQSGHNTVSWYQQALGQGPQFIFQYYREEENGRGNFPPRFSGLQFPNYSSELNVNALELDDSALYLCASSLGSAVNTEAFFGQGTRLTVV.

This chain joins TRBV15 and TRBJ1-2, with D possibly matching TRBD1 (6 bases). CDR1 and CDR2 from the germline V gene are LNHNV and YYDKDF (reference sequence). The CDR3 loop spans 14 amino acids. V gave up 5 bases and J gave up 4 bases, with 14 bases separating them. The DNA of the CDR3 is TGTGCCACCAGCCAAAAGACAGGCGTCTATGGCTACACCTTC. It translates to CATSQKTGVYGYTF.

The chain carries TRBV25-1 and TRBJ1-4, with TRBD1 matching 11 bases. Germline loops: CDR1 MGHDK, CDR2 SYGVNS. The CDR3 loop spans 13 amino acids. V shed 6 bases, J shed 7 bases, and the junction held 1 base outside the gene matches. The CDR3 is CASRGQGVEKLFF. CDR3 nucleotides: TGTGCCAGCAGGGGACAGGGGGTTGAAAAACTGTTTTTT.

V usage is TRBV5-4 and J usage is TRBJ1-2, with D uncertain. CDR3 length equals 16 residues. Trimming removed 2 bases from V and 7 bases from J, with 21 bases in between. The germline CDR1 and CDR2 sequences are SGHNT and YYREEE (reference sequence). Written as DNA, the CDR3 is TGTGCCAGCAGCTTCGGAAGGGCAGTATGGGAATCTGGCTACACCTTC. Protein product: CASSFGRAVWESGYTF. Supplemented by reference TRBV5-4 and TRBJ1-2, the full variable domain reads ETGVTQSPTHLIKTRGQQVTLRCSSQSGHNTVSWYQQALGQGPQFIFQYYREEENGRGNFPPRFSGLQFPNYSSELNVNALELDDSALYLCASSFGRAVWESGYTFGSGTRLTVV.